The 28 T cell receptor beta chains below all came from one sample that was sequenced in a study of blood T cell repertoires in COVID-19. Assay: immunoSEQ multiplex PCR; the TCRdb copy retains only in-frame clones and omits some. The profile shows around 330,000 clones, about 91% of them singletons. The specimen sequenced was peripheral blood. Every receptor here comes from a woman aged 25 to 39 with COVID-19, enrolled during active disease.

V usage is TRBV5-4 and J usage is TRBJ2-1; D ambiguous. The length of the CDR3 is 16 residues. From germline, CDR1 is SGHNT and CDR2 YYREEE (reference sequence). V lost 0 bases, J lost 1 base, and 11 bases lay in between. The CDR3 DNA is TGTGCCAGCAGCTTGGATGGGCTCAGGTCCTACAATGAGCAGTTCTTC. Translating gives CASSLDGLRSYNEQFF.

The chain joins TRBV19 to TRBJ2-1; a weak D match, TRBD2 (6 bases). Germline CDR1 is LNHDA and CDR2 is SQIVND (reference sequence). This CDR3 has 15 amino acids. With 1 base removed from V and 3 bases from J, the gap between germline ends came to 10 bases. DNA for the CDR3: TGTGCCAGTAGTATAGCCCGGCGGGGCTACAATGAGCAGTTCTTC. The encoded protein is CASSIARRGYNEQFF.

The chain is built from TRBV7-8 and TRBJ2-6, with D perhaps TRBD1 (6 bases). The ends were cut back, 2 bases at V and 4 bases at J, with 18 bases in the middle. This CDR3 has 18 residues. CDR1 and CDR2 from the germline V gene are SGHVS and FQNEAQ. CDR3 sequence reads: CASSLLVRGPGGANVLTF. As DNA, the CDR3 is TGTGCCAGCAGCTTATTGGTCAGGGGACCCGGAGGGGCCAACGTCCTGACTTTC.

V gene TRBV4-2 combines with J gene TRBJ1-6; TRBD1 matches at 7 bases. The CDR3 spans 14 residues. The junction had 4 bases not matched to a gene; V was cut back by 4 bases and J by 7 bases. CDR1 and CDR2 (germline): LGHNA, YNFKEQ. The CDR3 spells CASSPGQENSPLHF. In DNA form, the CDR3 reads TGTGCCAGCAGCCCCGGACAGGAGAATTCACCCCTCCACTTT.

The rearrangement links TRBV5-1 to TRBJ1-2; the D is unclear. CDR1 and CDR2 from the germline V gene are SGHRS and YFSETQ. V was cut by 0 bases and J by 8 bases, with 14 bases left in between. The CDR3 is 14 residues long. The CDR3 DNA follows: TGCGCCAGCAGCTTGGGGTACGGGGAGTGGGGCTACACCTTC. This sequence encodes CASSLGYGEWGYTF.

Only one count was recorded for this clone. This chain joins TRBV6-4 and TRBJ2-2; D unclear. V was clipped by 4 bases and J by 0 bases, with 6 bases between them. The CDR3 consists of 14 residues. Germline assignment: CDR1 MRHNA and CDR2 SNTAGT. In DNA form, the CDR3 reads TGTGCCAGCAGTGCCGTTTCGAACACCGGGGAGCTGTTTTTT. Its translation: CASSAVSNTGELFF.

This clone was seen just once. The V call is TRBV20-1, the J call TRBJ1-1, with 7 bases identical to TRBD1. With 3 bases clipped from V and 3 bases from J, the junction kept 13 bases outside the gene matches. Germline lookup yields CDR1 DFQATT and CDR2 SNEGSKA (reference sequence). CDR3 length: 16 residues. Written as DNA, the CDR3 is TGCAGTGCTAGTGGAGGGGGCGCCGGCGTGTACACTGAAGCTTTCTTT. Protein: CSASGGGAGVYTEAFF.

The chain is built from TRBV6-5 and TRBJ1-4; a possible D gene is TRBD1 (5 bases). The CDR3 spans 14 residues. CDR1 is MNHEY and CDR2 is SVGAGI in the germline V gene. V gave up 0 bases and J gave up 7 bases, with 9 bases separating them. CDR3 DNA sequence: TGTGCCAGCAGTTACTCACAGGCAGCTGAAAAACTGTTTTTT. Protein product: CASSYSQAAEKLFF.

The rearrangement joins TRBV2 to TRBJ1-3, with D uncertain. The CDR3 spans 12 residues. V lost 6 bases and J lost 0, with 3 bases in between. Germline assignment: CDR1 SNHLY and CDR2 FYNNEI. CDR3 in amino acids: CASSYSGNTIYF. The DNA of the CDR3 is TGTGCCAGCAGCTACTCTGGAAACACCATATATTTT.

The chain has TRBV7-2 and TRBJ2-5, with D perhaps TRBD2 (6 bases). CDR1 is SGHTA and CDR2 is FQGNSA in the germline V gene. This CDR3 region has 17 residues. V lost 0 bases, J lost 0 bases, and 14 bases lay in between. The DNA of the CDR3 is TGTGCCAGCAGCTTAGCGCGGGTTGCGGGATACCAAGAGACCCAGTACTTC. Protein: CASSLARVAGYQETQYF.

V is TRBV5-4 and J is TRBJ1-1, with D possibly matching TRBD1 (6 bases). CDR1 is SGHNT and CDR2 is YYREEE in the germline V gene (reference sequence). This CDR3 has 15 residues. Deletions cut 5 bases from V and 2 bases from J, with 16 bases between. The chain's CDR3 is CASSFPGHSNTEAFF. CDR3 nucleotides: TGTGCCAGCAGTTTCCCGGGACACTCTAACACTGAAGCTTTCTTT.

The chain has TRBV18 and TRBJ1-6; possibly TRBD1 for D (5 bases). Germline V gene data show CDR1 as KGHSH and CDR2 as LQKENI. The CDR3 has 18 residues. V gave up 3 bases and J gave up 6 bases, with 21 bases separating them. CDR3 residues: CASSPVALGGDPNSPLHF. The CDR3 DNA reads TGTGCCAGCTCACCGGTGGCCCTAGGAGGGGATCCTAATTCACCCCTCCACTTT.

The gene calls are TRBV11-2 and TRBJ2-1; a possible D gene is TRBD2 (5 bases). Germline CDR1 SGHAT, CDR2 FQNNGV. This CDR3 comprises 19 residues. The V gene lost 6 bases and the J gene lost 0 bases, with 24 bases spanning the gap. This CDR3 reads CASSFLSDSYRRSYNEQFF. The CDR3 nucleotides are TGTGCCAGCAGTTTTCTATCGGACTCCTACAGACGCTCCTACAATGAGCAGTTCTTC.

This clone was picked up a small number of times. As DNA, the CDR3 is TGTGCCAGCAGTTTAAACAGGGGGGGGAACACTGAAGCTTTCTTT. This codes for CASSLNRGGNTEAFF. The V and J genes are TRBV6-5 and TRBJ1-1; TRBD1 aligns across 8 bases. The CDR3 runs to 15 residues. The V segment lost 4 bases and the J segment 1 base; nucleotides outside the gene matches: 5. The germline CDR1 and CDR2 sequences are MNHEY and SVGAGI.

The table lists this clone with many counts. V is TRBV11-2 and J is TRBJ2-2; 7 positions agree with TRBD2. The CDR3 has 14 residues. Germline assignment: CDR1 SGHAT and CDR2 FQNNGV. V was pared by 6 bases and J by 6 bases, with 7 bases of the junction left unmatched. CDR3 sequence (DNA): TGTGCCAGCAGGTTTACTAGCGCTTCCGGGGAGCTGTTTTTT. Its protein product is CASRFTSASGELFF.

This clone appeared once. V and J are TRBV28 and TRBJ1-2; TRBD1 agrees at 8 bases. The junction had 7 bases not matched to a gene; V was cut back by 5 bases and J by 8 bases. Germline V CDR1 and CDR2: MDHEN, SYDVKM. CDR3 length equals 13 residues. The CDR3 here is CASSPRTGWGYTF. In DNA form, the CDR3 reads TGTGCCAGCAGTCCACGGACAGGGTGGGGCTACACCTTC.

This clone was observed a handful of times. This chain uses TRBV3-1 (or the pseudogene TRBV3-2) with TRBJ1-5; D remains unclear. Per germline, CDR1 LGHDT and CDR2 YNNKEL (reference sequence). V gave up 3 bases and J gave up 4 bases, with 7 bases separating them. The CDR3 spans 13 residues. The CDR3 loop reads CASSHNKNQPQHF. As DNA, the CDR3 is TGTGCCAGCAGCCATAACAAAAATCAGCCCCAGCATTTT.

The chain has TRBV5-4 and TRBJ2-1, with TRBD1 identical over 9 bases. The germline V gene encodes CDR1 SGHNT and CDR2 YYREEE (reference sequence). The V and J ends lost 4 bases and 2 bases, in that order; junction bases with no gene match: 4. The CDR3 extends over 15 amino acids. The CDR3 sequence: CASSPDRGAYNEQFF. CDR3 bases: TGTGCCAGCAGCCCGGACAGGGGCGCCTACAATGAGCAGTTCTTC.

The gene calls are TRBV6-6 and TRBJ1-6, with D possibly matching TRBD1 (6 bases). CDR1 is MNHNY and CDR2 is SVGAGI in the germline V gene (reference sequence). The V gene lost 6 bases and the J gene lost 10 bases, with 19 bases spanning the gap. This CDR3 has 15 residues. This chain's CDR3 is CASSRSPQGDSPLHF. The CDR3 bases are TGTGCCAGCAGCCGATCCCCACAGGGTGACTCACCCCTCCACTTT.

The genes are TRBV3-1 (or the pseudogene TRBV3-2) and TRBJ1-2, with TRBD1 identical over 9 bases. Trimming took 0 bases from V and 5 from J; bases not matched to a gene: 7. Per germline, CDR1 LGHDT and CDR2 YNNKEL (reference sequence). The CDR3 totals 16 residues. The CDR3 nucleotides are TGTGCCAGCAGCCAAGATAGGACAGGGGATAGGTATGGCTACACCTTC. Translating it yields CASSQDRTGDRYGYTF.

CDR3 nucleotide sequence: TGTGCCAGCAGCCAAGTCAGGGGGTTCACTGAAGCTTTCTTT. This translates into CASSQVRGFTEAFF. This chain connects TRBV3-1 (or the pseudogene TRBV3-2) to TRBJ1-1, with 7 bases matching TRBD1. Germline V lookup: CDR1 LGHDT, CDR2 YNNKEL (reference sequence). The CDR3 contains 14 residues. V gave up 1 base and J gave up 4 bases; unmatched junction bases: 3.

This clone was seen a few times. This chain connects TRBV6-5 to TRBJ1-2, with D tentatively TRBD1 (5 bases). Germline V gene data show CDR1 as MNHEY and CDR2 as SVGAGI. V dropped 0 bases and J dropped 6 bases, with 14 bases sitting between them. The CDR3 contains 15 residues. The DNA for the CDR3 is TGTGCCAGCAGTTACTCGATCGCGGGGGACGATGGCTACACCTTC. This codes for CASSYSIAGDDGYTF.

The chain uses TRBV6-1 and TRBJ2-4, with 8 bases aligning to TRBD1. Germline V gene data show CDR1 as MNHNS and CDR2 as SASEGT. Unmatched junction bases numbered 2, after V lost 2 bases and J lost 5 bases. This CDR3 has 14 residues. The CDR3 reads CASSENRGENIQYF. The CDR3 region has the DNA TGTGCCAGCAGTGAAAACAGGGGGGAAAACATTCAGTACTTC.

The chain employs TRBV28 and TRBJ1-5, with D uncertain. CDR3 length: 14 amino acids. From germline, CDR1 is MDHEN and CDR2 SYDVKM. V dropped 3 bases and J dropped 0 bases, with 6 bases sitting between them. DNA for the CDR3: TGTGCCAGCAGTTTGAGGCATAGCAATCAGCCCCAGCATTTT. It translates to CASSLRHSNQPQHF.

V and J are TRBV2 and TRBJ2-5; D remains ambiguous. CDR3 length: 14 amino acids. CDR1 and CDR2 from the germline V gene are SNHLY and FYNNEI. Trimming stripped 6 bases from V and 2 bases from J, with 13 bases between. This CDR3 is CASRRESLQETQYF. Written as DNA, the CDR3 is TGTGCCAGCAGGCGAGAGAGCCTTCAAGAGACCCAGTACTTC.

The chain carries TRBV19 and TRBJ1-1; 7 bases are shared with TRBD1. The CDR3 has 13 amino acids. V was clipped by 4 bases and J by 3 bases; unmatched bases: 2. Germline values: CDR1 LNHDA, CDR2 SQIVND (reference sequence). This CDR3 is CASSRTGYTEAFF. CDR3 in DNA: TGTGCCAGTAGTAGGACAGGATACACTGAAGCTTTCTTT.

The chain has TRBV29-1 and TRBJ1-1; D remains unclear. In germline, CDR1 is SQVTM, CDR2 ANQGSEA. The CDR3 totals 10 residues. Trimming took 4 bases from V and 10 from J, leaving 10 bases between them. The chain's CDR3 is CSVAPVRAFF. CDR3 DNA: TGCAGCGTTGCCCCGGTCCGAGCTTTCTTT.

The CDR3 bases are TGTGCCAGCTCACTTCAGGGTAATGGCTACACCTTC. Its protein is CASSLQGNGYTF. The rearrangement links TRBV18 to TRBJ1-2, with a possible D match to TRBD1 (5 bases). V lost 4 bases, J lost 6 bases, and 9 bases lay in between. The CDR3 has 12 amino acids. The germline CDR1 and CDR2 sequences are KGHSH and LQKENI.